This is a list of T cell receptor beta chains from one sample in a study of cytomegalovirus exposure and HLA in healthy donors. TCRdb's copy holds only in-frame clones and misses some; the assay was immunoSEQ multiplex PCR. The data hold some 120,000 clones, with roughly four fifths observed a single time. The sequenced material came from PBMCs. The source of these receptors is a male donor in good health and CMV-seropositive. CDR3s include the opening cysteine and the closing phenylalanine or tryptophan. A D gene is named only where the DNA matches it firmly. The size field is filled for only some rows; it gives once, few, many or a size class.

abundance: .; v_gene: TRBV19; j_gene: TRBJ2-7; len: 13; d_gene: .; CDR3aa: CASSIAGGSEQYF; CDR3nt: TGTGCCAGTAGTATAGCAGGGGGGAGCGAGCAGTACTTC
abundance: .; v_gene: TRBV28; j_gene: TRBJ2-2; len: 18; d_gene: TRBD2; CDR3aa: CASSFFRLAGALTGELFF; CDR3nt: TGTGCCAGCAGTTTTTTCCGACTAGCGGGAGCCCTCACCGGGGAGCTGTTTTTT
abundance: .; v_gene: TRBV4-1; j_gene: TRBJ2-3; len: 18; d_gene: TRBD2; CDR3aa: CASSQMGRGRESPDTQYF; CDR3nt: TGCGCCAGCAGCCAAATGGGACGTGGGCGGGAGTCCCCAGATACGCAGTATTTT
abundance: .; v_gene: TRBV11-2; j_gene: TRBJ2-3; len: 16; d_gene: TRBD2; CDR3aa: CASSLGAGLARDTQYF; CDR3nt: TGTGCCAGCAGCTTAGGGGCAGGACTAGCGAGGGATACGCAGTATTTT
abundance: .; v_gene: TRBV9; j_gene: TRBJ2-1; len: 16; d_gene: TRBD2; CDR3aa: CASSVGLAGIIDEQFF; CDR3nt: TGTGCCAGCAGCGTCGGACTAGCGGGAATTATCGATGAGCAGTTCTTC
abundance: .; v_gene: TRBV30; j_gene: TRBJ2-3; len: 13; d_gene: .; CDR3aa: CAWSPLAPDTQYF; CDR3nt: TGTGCCTGGAGTCCCCTAGCGCCAGATACGCAGTATTTT
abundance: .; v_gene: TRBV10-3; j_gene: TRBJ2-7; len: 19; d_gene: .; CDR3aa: CAISEFAAGGNSPSYEQYF; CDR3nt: TGTGCCATCAGTGAATTCGCGGCAGGGGGGAACTCCCCCTCCTACGAGCAGTACTTC
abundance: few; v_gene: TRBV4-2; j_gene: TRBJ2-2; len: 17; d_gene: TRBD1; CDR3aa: CASSQDKPDRAAGELFF; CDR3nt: TGTGCCAGCAGCCAAGATAAACCAGACAGGGCCGCCGGGGAGCTGTTTTTT
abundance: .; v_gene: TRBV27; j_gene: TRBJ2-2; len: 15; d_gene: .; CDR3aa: CASSFGTRRSGELFF; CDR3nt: TGTGCCAGCAGTTTCGGAACCCGGAGGTCCGGGGAGCTGTTTTTT
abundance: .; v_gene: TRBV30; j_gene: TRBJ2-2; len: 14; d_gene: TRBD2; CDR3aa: CAYPGGAGSGELFF; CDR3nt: TGTGCCTATCCGGGGGGAGCGGGATCAGGGGAGCTGTTTTTT
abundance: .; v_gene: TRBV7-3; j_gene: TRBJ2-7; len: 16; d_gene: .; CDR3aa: CASSFSRERRIYEQYF; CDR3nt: TGTGCCAGCAGCTTCTCCCGGGAAAGAAGGATCTACGAGCAGTACTTC
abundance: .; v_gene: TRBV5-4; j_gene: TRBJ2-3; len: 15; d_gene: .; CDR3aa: CASKESGTSTDTQYF; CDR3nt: TGTGCCAGCAAGGAAAGCGGAACTAGCACAGATACGCAGTATTTT
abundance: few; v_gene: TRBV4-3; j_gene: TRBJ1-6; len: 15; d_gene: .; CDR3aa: CASSHHSGNNSPLHF; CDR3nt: TGCGCCAGCAGCCACCACTCGGGTAATAATTCACCCCTCCACTTT
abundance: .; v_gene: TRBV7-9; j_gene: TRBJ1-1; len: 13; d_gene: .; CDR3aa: CASSSDGSVEAFF; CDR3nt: TGTGCCAGCAGCAGCGATGGGAGCGTTGAAGCTTTCTTT
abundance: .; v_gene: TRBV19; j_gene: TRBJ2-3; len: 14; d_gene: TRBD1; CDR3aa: CASTGPGGADTQYF; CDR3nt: TGTGCCAGTACCGGACCAGGGGGCGCAGATACGCAGTATTTT
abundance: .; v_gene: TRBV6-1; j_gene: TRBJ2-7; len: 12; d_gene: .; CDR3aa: CATKQDYYEQYF; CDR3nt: TGTGCCACCAAACAGGACTACTACGAGCAGTACTTC
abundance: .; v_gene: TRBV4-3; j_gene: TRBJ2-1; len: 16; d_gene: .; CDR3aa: CASSQVPGEGGNEQFF; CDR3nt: TGCGCCAGCAGCCAAGTTCCAGGGGAGGGGGGAAATGAGCAGTTCTTC
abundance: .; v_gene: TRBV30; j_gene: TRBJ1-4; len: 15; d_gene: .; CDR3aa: CAGGRLRATNEKLFF; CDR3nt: TGTGCCGGAGGCCGGTTGCGTGCAACTAATGAAAAACTGTTTTTT
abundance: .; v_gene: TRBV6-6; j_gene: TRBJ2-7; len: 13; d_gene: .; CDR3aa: CASSYSPRGEQYF; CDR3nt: TGTGCCAGCAGTTACTCGCCAAGGGGCGAGCAGTACTTC
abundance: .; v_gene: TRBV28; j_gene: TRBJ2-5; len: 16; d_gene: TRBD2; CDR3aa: CASRTTSGRSQETQYF; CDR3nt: TGTGCCAGCAGAACCACTAGCGGGAGGTCACAAGAGACCCAGTACTTC
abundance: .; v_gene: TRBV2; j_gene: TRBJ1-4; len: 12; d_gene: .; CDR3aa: CASSALREKLFF; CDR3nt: TGTGCCAGCAGTGCTCTCCGTGAAAAACTGTTTTTT
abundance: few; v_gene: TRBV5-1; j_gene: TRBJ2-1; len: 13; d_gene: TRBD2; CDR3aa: CASSRTSTNEQFF; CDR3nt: TGCGCCAGCAGCAGGACTAGCACCAATGAGCAGTTCTTC
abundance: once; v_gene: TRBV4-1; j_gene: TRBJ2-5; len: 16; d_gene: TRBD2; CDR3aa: CASSQGTSGITETQYF; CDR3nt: TGCGCCAGCAGCCAAGGGACTAGCGGGATAACAGAGACCCAGTACTTC
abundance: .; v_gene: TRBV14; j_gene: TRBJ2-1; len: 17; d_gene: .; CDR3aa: CASSQDLGGGLLGEQFF; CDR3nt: TGTGCCAGCAGCCAAGATTTAGGGGGAGGGCTCCTCGGCGAGCAGTTCTTC
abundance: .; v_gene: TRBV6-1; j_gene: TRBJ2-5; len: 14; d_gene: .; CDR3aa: CASSDPRGGVTQYF; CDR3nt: TGTGCCAGCAGTGACCCTAGGGGGGGTGTGACCCAGTACTTC
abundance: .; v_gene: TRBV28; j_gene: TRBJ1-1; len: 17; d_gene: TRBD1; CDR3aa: CASSLGTGAMANTEAFF; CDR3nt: TGTGCCAGCAGTTTAGGGACAGGAGCGATGGCGAACACTGAAGCTTTCTTT
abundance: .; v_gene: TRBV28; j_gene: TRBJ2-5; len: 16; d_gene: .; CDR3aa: CASSPLSGDSQPEQYF; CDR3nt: TGTGCCAGCAGTCCTCTCTCGGGGGACAGTCAGCCGGAGCAGTACTTC
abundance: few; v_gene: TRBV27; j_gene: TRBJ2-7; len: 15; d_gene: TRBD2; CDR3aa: CASRGTSGSIYEQYF; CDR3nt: TGTGCCAGCAGGGGGACTAGCGGGAGTATATACGAGCAGTACTTC
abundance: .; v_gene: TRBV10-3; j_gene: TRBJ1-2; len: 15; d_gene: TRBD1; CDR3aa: CAITDTGDDDYGYTF; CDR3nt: TGTGCCATCACCGACACAGGGGACGATGACTATGGCTACACCTTC
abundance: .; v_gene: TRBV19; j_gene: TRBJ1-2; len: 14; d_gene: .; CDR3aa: CASSINRALHGYTF; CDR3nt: TGTGCCAGTAGTATTAACAGGGCATTACATGGCTACACCTTC
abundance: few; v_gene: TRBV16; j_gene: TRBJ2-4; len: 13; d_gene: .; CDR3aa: CASTGLAKNIQYF; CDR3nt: TGTGCCAGCACCGGACTAGCCAAAAACATTCAGTACTTC
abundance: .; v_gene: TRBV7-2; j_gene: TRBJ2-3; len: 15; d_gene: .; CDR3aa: CASSSDSLPTDTQYF; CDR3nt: TGTGCCAGCAGCTCCGACTCACTTCCCACAGATACGCAGTATTTT
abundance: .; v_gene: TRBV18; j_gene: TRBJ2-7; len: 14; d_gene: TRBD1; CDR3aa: CASSAGTVLREQYF; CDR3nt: TGTGCCAGCTCAGCTGGGACAGTCCTACGCGAGCAGTACTTC
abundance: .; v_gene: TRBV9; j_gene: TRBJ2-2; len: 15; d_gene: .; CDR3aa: CASSPRDSNTGELFF; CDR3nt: TGTGCCAGCAGCCCCAGGGACTCGAACACCGGGGAGCTGTTTTTT
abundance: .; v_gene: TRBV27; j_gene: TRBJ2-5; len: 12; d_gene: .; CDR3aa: CASSQMGETQYF; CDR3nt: TGTGCCAGCAGTCAAATGGGCGAGACCCAGTACTTC
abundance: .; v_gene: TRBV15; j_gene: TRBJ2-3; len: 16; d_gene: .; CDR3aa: CATSRDDPGETDTQYF; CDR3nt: TGTGCCACCAGCAGAGATGATCCGGGTGAGACAGATACGCAGTATTTT
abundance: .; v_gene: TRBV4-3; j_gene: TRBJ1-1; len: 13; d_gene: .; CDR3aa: CASSQVRGSEAFF; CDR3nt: TGCGCCAGCAGCCAGGTCAGGGGTTCTGAAGCTTTCTTT
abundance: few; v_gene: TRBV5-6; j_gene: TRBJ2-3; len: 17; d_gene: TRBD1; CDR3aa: CASSGLPGQGFTDTQYF; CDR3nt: TGTGCCAGCAGCGGGTTACCTGGACAGGGTTTCACAGATACGCAGTATTTT
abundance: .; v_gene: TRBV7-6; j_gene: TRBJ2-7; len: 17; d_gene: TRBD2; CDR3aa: CASSLGTLAGGPYEQYF; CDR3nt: TGTGCCAGCAGCTTAGGTACTCTAGCGGGAGGGCCCTACGAGCAGTACTTC
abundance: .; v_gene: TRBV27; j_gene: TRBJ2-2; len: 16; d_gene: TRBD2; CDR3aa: CASLARGGVTTGELFF; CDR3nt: TGTGCCAGCCTTGCCCGGGGGGGAGTAACCACCGGGGAGCTGTTTTTT
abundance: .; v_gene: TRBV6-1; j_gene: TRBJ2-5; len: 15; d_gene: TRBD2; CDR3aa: CASSVMEAGGETQYF; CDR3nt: TGTGCCAGCAGTGTAATGGAGGCGGGGGGGGAGACCCAGTACTTC
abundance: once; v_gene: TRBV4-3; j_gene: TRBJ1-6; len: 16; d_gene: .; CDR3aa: CASSQDAASYNSPLHF; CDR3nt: TGCGCCAGCAGCCAAGACGCGGCGTCCTATAATTCACCCCTCCACTTT
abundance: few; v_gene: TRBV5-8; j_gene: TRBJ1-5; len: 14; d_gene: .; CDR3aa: CASNQGWGGQPQHF; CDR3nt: TGTGCCAGCAACCAGGGGTGGGGGGGTCAGCCCCAGCATTTT
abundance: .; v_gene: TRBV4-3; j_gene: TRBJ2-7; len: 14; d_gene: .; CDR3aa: CASSQDRGSYEQYF; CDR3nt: TGCGCCAGCAGCCAAGATCGGGGTTCCTACGAGCAGTACTTC
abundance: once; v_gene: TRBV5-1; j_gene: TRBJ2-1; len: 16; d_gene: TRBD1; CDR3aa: CASSLGGTGTYNEQFF; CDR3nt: TGCGCCAGCAGCTTGGGAGGGACAGGGACCTACAATGAGCAGTTCTTC
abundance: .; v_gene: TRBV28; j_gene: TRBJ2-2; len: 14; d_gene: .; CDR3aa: CASRPTGTTGELFF; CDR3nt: TGTGCCAGCAGGCCTACAGGGACCACCGGGGAGCTGTTTTTT
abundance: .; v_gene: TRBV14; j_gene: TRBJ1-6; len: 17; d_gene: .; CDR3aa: CASSQADSLIHNSPLHF; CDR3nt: TGTGCCAGCAGCCAAGCCGACAGTCTAATACACAATTCACCCCTCCACTTT
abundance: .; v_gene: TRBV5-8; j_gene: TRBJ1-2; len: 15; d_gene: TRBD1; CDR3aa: CASSLGGTGGYGYTF; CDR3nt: TGTGCCAGCAGCTTGGGAGGGACAGGGGGATATGGCTACACCTTC
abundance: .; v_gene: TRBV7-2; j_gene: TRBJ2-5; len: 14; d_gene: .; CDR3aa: CASSLLRGQETQYF; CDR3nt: TGTGCCAGCAGCTTACTTCGGGGCCAAGAGACCCAGTACTTC
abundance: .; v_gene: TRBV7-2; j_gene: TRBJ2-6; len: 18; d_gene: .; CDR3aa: CASSATGHLSSGANVLTF; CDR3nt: TGTGCCAGCAGCGCCACGGGACACCTGAGCTCTGGGGCCAACGTCCTGACTTTC
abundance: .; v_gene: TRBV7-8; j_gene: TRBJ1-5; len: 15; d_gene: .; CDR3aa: CASSPPLELYQPQHF; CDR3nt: TGTGCCAGCAGCCCACCCCTCGAACTGTATCAGCCCCAGCATTTT
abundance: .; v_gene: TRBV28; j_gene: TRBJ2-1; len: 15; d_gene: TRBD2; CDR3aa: CASSFAGGIGNEQFF; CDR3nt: TGTGCCAGCAGTTTTGCGGGAGGGATCGGCAATGAGCAGTTCTTC
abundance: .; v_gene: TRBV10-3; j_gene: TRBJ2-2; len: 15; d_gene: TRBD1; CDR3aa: CAIGRGQGGTGELFF; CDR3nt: TGTGCCATCGGCCGGGGACAGGGGGGAACCGGGGAGCTGTTTTTT
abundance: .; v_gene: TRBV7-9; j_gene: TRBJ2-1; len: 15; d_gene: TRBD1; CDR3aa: CSSSDRDRGYNEQFF; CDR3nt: TGTTCCAGCAGCGACCGGGACAGGGGATACAATGAGCAGTTCTTC
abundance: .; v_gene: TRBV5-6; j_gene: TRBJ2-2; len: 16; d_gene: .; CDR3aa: CASTLRVGGYTGELFF; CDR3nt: TGTGCCAGCACTCTGAGGGTGGGAGGATACACCGGGGAGCTGTTTTTT
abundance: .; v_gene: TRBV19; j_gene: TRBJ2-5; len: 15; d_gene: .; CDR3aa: CASTQGGNEGETQYF; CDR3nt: TGTGCCAGTACCCAAGGAGGGAATGAGGGGGAGACCCAGTACTTC
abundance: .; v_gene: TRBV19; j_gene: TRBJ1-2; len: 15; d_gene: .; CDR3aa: CASSPQGGPAAGYTF; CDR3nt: TGTGCCAGTAGTCCCCAGGGAGGGCCGGCCGCTGGCTACACCTTC
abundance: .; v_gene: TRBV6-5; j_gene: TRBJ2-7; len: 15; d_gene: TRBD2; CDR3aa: CASSQFSGATYEQYF; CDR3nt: TGTGCCAGCAGTCAATTTAGCGGGGCTACCTACGAGCAGTACTTC